The 25 T cell receptor beta chains below all came from one sample that was sequenced in a study of blood T cells in healthy people across ages. Then a second PCR, running about 6 to 12 cycles, was carried out with a sample-barcoded 5' primer and a J-beta primer mix. TCRdb called the 5' RACE reads again in MiXCR, with one record for every CDR3 protein. The sample lists roughly 800,000 distinct CDR3 sequences, 55% to 75% occurring once. Sequences were obtained from blood. These receptors originate from a man aged 25-45 years in good health.

As concerns this clonotype: An end of the junction does not agree with germline; a read error may underlie this. This chain links TRBV7-6 with TRBJ2-3; D is tentatively TRBD1 or TRBD2 (6 bases each). Germline CDR1 and CDR2: SGHVS and FNYEAQ. The CDR3 is 15 amino acids. CDR3 nucleotides: TGTGCCTGCAGCTTAGATTGGAGGGGGGCAGATACGCAGTATTTT. It translates to CACSLDWRGADTQYF.

This clonotype turned up a few times. V is TRBV7-2 and J is TRBJ2-7; D is unresolved. V lost 3 bases and J 2 bases, leaving 11 bases between the germline ends. Germline CDR1 reads SGHTA; CDR2 reads FQGNSA. The CDR3 covers 14 residues. The CDR3 sequence: CASSLYGVTYEQYF. CDR3 in DNA: TGTGCCAGCAGCTTGTATGGGGTAACCTACGAGCAGTACTTC.

V and J are TRBV10-3 and TRBJ2-4; 11 bases are shared with TRBD1. The DNA end lines up better with TRBJ2-7; the J call may be wrong. CDR3 length: 15 amino acids. Per germline, CDR1 ENHRY and CDR2 SYGVKD. The CDR3 nucleotides read TGTGCCATCAGCCCAGGGACAGGGGGAGGTCACGAGCAGTACTTC. Its translation: CAISPGTGGGHEQYF.

V usage is TRBV5-4 and J usage is TRBJ2-4; TRBD1 matches 7 bases. The assigned J gene may be wrong: the sequence end matches TRBJ2-7 better. This CDR3 has 14 amino acids. Germline loops: CDR1 SGHNT, CDR2 YYREEE (reference sequence). The CDR3 sequence: CASSVTGTVNEQYF. CDR3 nucleotides: TGTGCCAGCAGCGTTACCGGGACAGTTAACGAGCAGTACTTC.

This clonotype occurred a few times. The J gene is TRBJ2-3, the V gene TRBV4-2; TRBD2 aligns across 11 bases. The junction had 6 bases not matched to a gene; V was cut back by 0 bases and J by 4 bases. Germline lookup yields CDR1 LGHNA and CDR2 YNFKEQ. The CDR3 sequence is 17 residues long. CDR3 sequence reads: CASSQENLAGGSDTQYF. Written as DNA, the CDR3 is TGTGCCAGCAGCCAAGAGAATCTAGCGGGAGGATCAGATACGCAGTATTTT.

This chain connects TRBV20-1 to TRBJ1-5; no reliable D call. Germline-derived CDR1 and CDR2 are DFQATT and SNEGSKA (reference sequence). The CDR3 length is 13 residues. V shed 6 bases and J shed 5 bases, with 14 bases lying between them. Here the CDR3 reads CSATQEVYQPQHF. CDR3 nucleotides: TGCAGTGCGACTCAGGAGGTATATCAGCCCCAGCATTTT.

The CDR3 nucleotides read TGTGCCACTGGCTATGGGCTAGCGGACGAGACCCAGTACTTC. It translates to CATGYGLADETQYF. The chain links TRBV19 to TRBJ2-5; the match to TRBD2 covers 7 bases. Germline V CDR1 and CDR2: LNHDA, SQIVND (reference sequence). The CDR3 length is 14 residues. J gave up 5 bases and V 10 bases, and 13 bases lay outside the gene matches.

This chain uses TRBV20-1 with TRBJ2-5, with D perhaps matching TRBD1 (6 bases). The CDR3 covers 13 residues. In germline, CDR1 is DFQATT, CDR2 SNEGSKA (reference sequence). Trimming removed 6 bases from V and 4 bases from J, with 15 bases in between. This chain's CDR3 is CSANRGHRETQYF. The CDR3 nucleotides are TGCAGTGCCAATAGGGGACATAGAGAGACCCAGTACTTC.

J is TRBJ1-2 and V is TRBV12-3 or TRBV12-4, with unresolved D. V gave up 3 bases and J gave up 7 bases, with 12 bases separating them. The CDR3 has 13 amino acids. The CDR3 region is CASSFGFNGGYTF. In DNA form, the CDR3 reads TGTGCCAGCAGTTTCGGGTTTAATGGTGGCTACACCTTC.

CDR3 sequence: CASSQKDRGNTQYF. The CDR3 coding sequence is TGTGCCAGCAGTCAAAAAGACAGGGGAAATACGCAGTATTTT. The chain carries TRBV21-1 and TRBJ2-3; the table names TRBD1, a call not compared with the DNA. TRBV21-1 is recorded as a pseudogene. The CDR3 runs to 14 residues.

This chain joins TRBV12-3 or TRBV12-4 and TRBJ1-1; 8 bases match TRBD1. The CDR3 consists of 12 residues. V dropped 9 bases and J dropped 3; count of bases not matched to a gene: 3. CDR3 amino acids: CASVRGHTEAFF. CDR3 coding DNA: TGTGCCAGTGTCAGGGGGCACACTGAAGCTTTCTTT.

This chain uses TRBV9 with TRBJ2-7; 11 bases agree with TRBD2. Germline CDR1 reads SGDLS; CDR2 reads YYNGEE. Trimming took 7 bases from V and 0 from J; bases not matched to a gene: 15. There are 18 residues in the CDR3. This CDR3 reads CASAPGLAEWGSSYEQYF. The CDR3 DNA is TGTGCCAGCGCCCCGGGACTAGCGGAGTGGGGTAGCTCCTACGAGCAGTACTTC.

The V and J genes are TRBV7-2 and TRBJ1-1; 10 bases are shared with TRBD1. The ends lost 5 bases at V and 7 bases at J; junction bases unmatched: 4. The CDR3 covers 13 residues. Germline-derived CDR1 and CDR2 are SGHTA and FQGNSA. As DNA, the CDR3 is TGTGCCAGCAGCGCGACAGGGGGCTTTGAAGCTTTCTTT. This codes for CASSATGGFEAFF.

V gene TRBV5-1 combines with J gene TRBJ1-4; D is undetermined. Looked up from germline, CDR1 is SGHRS and CDR2 is YFSETQ. The CDR3 runs to 15 residues. The germline V and J ends were trimmed by 0 bases and 3 bases, with 9 bases remaining between them. CDR3 in amino acids: CASSLARTSNEKLFF. In nucleotides, the CDR3 is TGCGCCAGCAGCTTGGCCAGGACTTCTAATGAAAAACTGTTTTTT.

This chain uses TRBV3-1 with TRBJ1-4, with 7 bases fitting TRBD1. Trimming cost V 6 bases and J 8 bases; bases outside gene matches: 6. CDR1 and CDR2 from the germline V gene are LGHDT and YNNKEL (reference sequence). This CDR3 has 13 amino acids. The CDR3 loop is CASSDRVEEKLFF. CDR3 sequence (DNA): TGTGCCAGCAGTGACAGGGTGGAAGAAAAACTGTTTTTT.

This clonotype was observed once. The gene calls are TRBV7-9 and TRBJ2-3, with D possibly being TRBD2 (6 bases). V lost 5 bases to trimming and J lost 6 bases, with 15 bases between them. Germline-derived CDR1 and CDR2 are SEHNR and FQNEAQ (reference sequence). This CDR3 has 14 amino acids. CDR3 region: CASSNEGLTDTQYF. In nucleotides, the CDR3 is TGTGCCAGCAGCAACGAGGGACTCACGGATACGCAGTATTTT. Variable domain in full (rest from reference TRBV7-9 and TRBJ2-3): DTGVSQNPRHKITKRGQNVTFRCDPISEHNRLYWYRQTLGQGPEFLTYFQNEAQLEKSRLLSDRFSAERPKGSFSTLEIQRTEQGDSAMYLCASSNEGLTDTQYFGPGTRLTVL.

The V and J genes are TRBV12-3 or TRBV12-4 and TRBJ1-2, with D tentatively TRBD1 (6 bases). The CDR3 is 15 amino acids. V lost 1 base and J lost 6, with 15 bases in between. Here the CDR3 reads CASSLGIQGIDGYTF. DNA for the CDR3: TGTGCCAGCAGTTTAGGGATCCAGGGGATAGATGGCTACACCTTC.

The chain employs TRBV20-1 and TRBJ2-1; possible D gene TRBD2, 6 bases. The J call could be wrong; TRBJ2-7 is a better fit for the DNA end. This CDR3 spans 14 amino acids. Per germline, CDR1 DFQATT and CDR2 SNEGSKA (reference sequence). The CDR3: CSARTSLGYNEQYF. As DNA, the CDR3 is TGCAGTGCGCGTACTAGCCTGGGTTACAATGAGCAGTACTTC.

Turning to this clonotype: One end of the junction does not line up with germline, which may come from a read error. The V call is TRBV11-3, the J call TRBJ2-7; 10 bases fit TRBD1. The germline CDR1 and CDR2 sequences are SGHNT and YENEEA. The CDR3 spans 13 residues. The CDR3 region has the DNA TGTGCCAGCGGGACAGGGGTTGGAGAGACCCAGAACTTC. Translating gives CASGTGVGETQNF.

The chain combines TRBV12-3 or TRBV12-4 with TRBJ1-2, with 9 positions matching TRBD1. J gave up 8 bases and V 5 bases, and 9 bases lay outside the gene matches. The CDR3 extends over 14 amino acids. The CDR3 DNA sequence: TGTGCCAGCAGTACTAGGGACAGGGCTGGGGGCTACACCTTC. It specifies CASSTRDRAGGYTF.

The chain uses TRBV11-2 and TRBJ2-6; D uncertain. This CDR3 is built from 12 residues. Germline V gene lookup returns CDR1 SGHAT and CDR2 FQNNGV. Trimming took off 11 bases at V and 2 bases at J, with 7 bases between the two ends. CDR3 loop: CALDPGANVLTF. The CDR3 DNA is TGTGCCCTCGATCCTGGGGCCAACGTCCTGACTTTC.

There are a few counts of this clonotype. The chain combines TRBV29-1 with TRBJ2-3; D gene ambiguous. The V and J ends lost 6 bases and 3 bases respectively, with 19 bases between them. CDR1 SQVTM and CDR2 ANQGSEA come from the germline V gene. The CDR3 totals 15 residues. In nucleotides, the CDR3 is TGCAGCGTCGGTCGGACGACCCTTCGAACAGATACGCAGTATTTT. Encoded protein: CSVGRTTLRTDTQYF.

The table lists this clonotype with a few counts. The chain couples TRBV12-3 or TRBV12-4 to TRBJ2-5, with 8 bases matching TRBD2. The CDR3 sequence is 14 residues long. With 2 bases clipped from V and 5 bases from J, the junction kept 4 bases outside the gene matches. CDR3 in amino acids: CASSLTGGPETQYF. CDR3 DNA: TGTGCCAGCAGTTTAACGGGAGGGCCGGAGACCCAGTACTTC.

The V call is TRBV3-1, the J call TRBJ2-5; tentative D call: TRBD2 (6 bases). Trimming took 2 bases from V and 3 from J, leaving 19 bases between them. This CDR3 region has 17 residues. CDR1 LGHDT and CDR2 YNNKEL come from the germline V gene (reference sequence). The CDR3 DNA reads as TGTGCCAGCAGCCAAAGTGGGGGACTTAAAAATAAAGAGACCCAGTACTTC. Translation gives CASSQSGGLKNKETQYF.

J is TRBJ2-4 and V is TRBV20-1; D uncertain. The DNA end is a closer match to TRBJ2-7, so the J assignment may be wrong. Germline lookup yields CDR1 DFQATT and CDR2 SNEGSKA (reference sequence). The CDR3 contains 13 residues. The CDR3 nucleotides read TGCAGTGCTAGGGGGAATGGGATAGGCGAGCAGTACTTC. It yields the protein CSARGNGIGEQYF.